One and the same sample provided the 25 T cell receptor beta chains below, sequenced in a study of T cell responses to AZD1222 COVID-19 vaccine. Clones were sequenced by immunoSEQ multiplex PCR, and TCRdb holds only the in-frame ones, with some missing. The sample contains about 83,000 clones, roughly 90% of which appear only once. The material sequenced was peripheral blood, taken 28 days after the second AZD1222 dose. The origin of the receptors is an adult who received the AZD1222 COVID-19 vaccine.

The chain combines TRBV28 with TRBJ1-2, with 11 bases aligning to TRBD1. Germline-derived CDR1 and CDR2 are MDHEN and SYDVKM. The V segment lost 6 bases and the J segment 3 bases; nucleotides outside the gene matches: 3. The CDR3 runs 14 residues. CDR3 sequence: CASRRTGGDYGYTF. Here the CDR3 DNA reads TGTGCCAGCAGACGGACAGGGGGCGACTATGGCTACACCTTC.

The rearrangement links TRBV13 to TRBJ2-7; 9 bases agree with TRBD2. Germline V gene sequence: CDR1 PRHDT, CDR2 FYEKMQ (reference sequence). With V trimmed by 3 bases and J by 7 bases, 4 bases remained unmatched. The CDR3 totals 13 residues. The CDR3 spells CASSFGGRGEQYF. CDR3 in DNA: TGTGCCAGCAGCTTCGGCGGGAGGGGTGAGCAGTACTTC. The whole variable domain, remainder taken from reference TRBV13 and TRBJ2-7, is AAGVIQSPRHLIKEKRETATLKCYPIPRHDTVYWYQQGPGQDPQFLISFYEKMQSDKGSIPDRFSAQQFSDYHSELNMSSLELGDSALYFCASSFGGRGEQYFGPGTRLTVT.

By its share, this clone is medium-sized. CDR3 DNA: TGTGCCAGCAGTAAGATGTACAGCACTGAAGCTTTCTTT. Translating it yields CASSKMYSTEAFF. The J gene is TRBJ1-1, the V gene TRBV5-5; D not certain. Trimming took off 5 bases at V and 4 bases at J, with 12 bases between the two ends. CDR1 is SGHKS, CDR2 YYEKEE, per germline (reference sequence). The CDR3 sequence is 13 residues long.

CDR3 sequence (DNA): TGTGCCACCAGTGATCCTACAGGGGCCGACACAGATACGCAGTATTTT. It translates to CATSDPTGADTDTQYF. The rearrangement links TRBV24-1 to TRBJ2-3, with TRBD1 identical over 7 bases. CDR1 is KGHDR, CDR2 SFDVKD, per germline. V lost 3 bases and J lost 2; bases outside the gene matches: 7. CDR3 length: 16 amino acids.

The chain recombines TRBV6-5 with TRBJ2-4; a possible D gene is TRBD2 (5 bases). V lost 7 bases to trimming and J lost 4 bases, with 11 bases between them. The CDR3 is 13 residues long. In germline, CDR1 is MNHEY, CDR2 SVGAGI. The CDR3 sequence: CASKDGGKNIQYF. CDR3 DNA sequence: TGTGCCAGCAAGGACGGAGGTAAAAACATTCAGTACTTC.

Here the CDR3 DNA reads TGTGCCACCATGACAGGGACTGGGAACGAGCAGTACTTC. It translates to CATMTGTGNEQYF. This chain uses TRBV28 with TRBJ2-7, with a weak D call TRBD1 (7 bases). Trimming stripped 10 bases from V and 5 bases from J, with 18 bases between. Germline CDR1 and CDR2: MDHEN and SYDVKM. This CDR3 has 13 residues.

This clone was seen a single time. The rearrangement uses TRBV19 and TRBJ2-4, with a tentative D call TRBD1 (7 bases). The germline CDR1 and CDR2 sequences are LNHDA and SQIVND (reference sequence). The CDR3 has 13 residues. V gave up 11 bases and J gave up 6 bases, with 17 bases separating them. This CDR3 reads CASEEGTANIQYF. CDR3 nucleotide sequence: TGTGCCTCAGAGGAGGGGACAGCAAACATTCAGTACTTC.

The gene calls are TRBV7-6 and TRBJ2-2, with TRBD1 matching 7 bases. The CDR3 loop spans 16 amino acids. V dropped 5 bases and J dropped 5; count of bases not matched to a gene: 11. From germline, CDR1 is SGHVS and CDR2 FNYEAQ. CDR3 region: CASSTPRTGWTGELFF. CDR3 bases: TGTGCCAGCAGCACCCCCCGGACAGGCTGGACCGGGGAGCTGTTTTTT.

This sequence joins TRBV2 and TRBJ2-3; no firm D call. CDR1 and CDR2 (germline): SNHLY, FYNNEI. There are 13 residues in the CDR3. Trimming shortened V by 4 bases and J by 3 bases, and 8 bases separated the two germline ends. The CDR3: CASSVSFTDTQYF. In DNA, the CDR3 is TGTGCCAGCAGTGTAAGCTTTACAGATACGCAGTATTTT.

This chain uses TRBV6-2 or TRBV6-3 with TRBJ2-2; 7 nucleotides line up with TRBD1. The CDR3 extends over 15 amino acids. Losses at the gene ends were 7 bases for V and 0 bases for J; bases not matched to a gene: 5. Germline CDR1 and CDR2: MNHEY and SVGEGT. This CDR3 is CASTPTGPNTGELFF. The CDR3 DNA follows: TGTGCCAGCACCCCGACAGGGCCGAACACCGGGGAGCTGTTTTTT.

The V and J genes are TRBV27 and TRBJ2-2; D is possibly TRBD2 (6 bases). The CDR3 spans 15 residues. Germline CDR1 reads MNHEY; CDR2 reads SMNVEV (reference sequence). Deletions cut 6 bases from V and 7 bases from J, with 18 bases between. The CDR3 loop reads CASSRDGSWGGELFF. The CDR3 DNA reads as TGTGCCAGCAGCCGCGACGGGAGCTGGGGCGGGGAGCTGTTTTTT.

The J gene is TRBJ2-2, the V gene TRBV10-3; 9 bases line up with TRBD2. Trimming cost V 10 bases and J 0 bases; bases outside gene matches: 15. There are 18 residues in the CDR3. The germline V gene has CDR1 ENHRY and CDR2 SYGVKD. For the CDR3, the DNA is TGTGCCACCACCCCTTCTAGTAGCGGGGGAGCGAACACCGGGGAGCTGTTTTTT. Translated: CATTPSSSGGANTGELFF.

For this clone: Because the CDR3's place on the DNA is in doubt, the DNA is left out and the CDR3 is given as listed by TCRdb. The chain links TRBV28 to TRBJ1-4; the table's D call, TRBD1, has no DNA check behind it. Germline lookup yields CDR1 MDHEN and CDR2 SYDVKM. The CDR3 is made up of 15 amino acids, end residues included. The CDR3 spells CASSSSGQGYEKLFF.

This sequence joins TRBV14 and TRBJ1-2; tentative D call: TRBD1 (6 bases). Trimming pared 0 bases from V and 9 bases from J, leaving 11 bases between. Germline V gene data show CDR1 as SGHDN and CDR2 as FVKESK. The CDR3 totals 13 residues. CDR3: CASSQDRGGRYTF. In nucleotides, the CDR3 is TGTGCCAGCAGCCAAGATCGTGGGGGCCGCTACACCTTC.

The J gene is TRBJ2-7, the V gene TRBV4-1, with 12 bases fitting TRBD2. The germline V gene has CDR1 MGHRA and CDR2 YSYEKL. The CDR3 contains 14 residues. Trimming cost V 4 bases and J 3 bases; bases outside gene matches: 1. This chain's CDR3 is CASSPGLAGYEQYF. CDR3 sequence (DNA): TGCGCCAGCAGCCCGGGACTAGCGGGCTACGAGCAGTACTTC.

This chain uses TRBV28 with TRBJ2-7; 8 bases fit TRBD1. Germline V gene data show CDR1 as MDHEN and CDR2 as SYDVKM. The CDR3 extends over 12 amino acids. Trimming at V came to 6 bases and at J to 4 bases, leaving 2 bases not matched to a gene. CDR3 residues: CASSGQGYEQYF. The CDR3 DNA is TGTGCCAGCAGCGGACAGGGTTACGAGCAGTACTTC.

The chain links TRBV25-1 to TRBJ2-5, with 9 bases identical to TRBD1. Germline CDR1 is MGHDK and CDR2 is SYGVNS. Losses at the gene ends were 3 bases for V and 1 base for J; bases not matched to a gene: 3. The CDR3 runs to 15 residues. CDR3 amino acids: CASSDVDRGQETQYF. CDR3 in DNA: TGTGCCAGCAGTGATGTGGACAGGGGCCAAGAGACCCAGTACTTC.

The gene calls are TRBV2 and TRBJ1-1; possibly TRBD1 for D (6 bases). Germline CDR1 is SNHLY and CDR2 is FYNNEI. The CDR3 contains 15 residues. V lost 1 base to trimming and J lost 1 base, with 10 bases between them. The chain's CDR3 is CASSEDRVPNTEAFF. The CDR3 DNA reads as TGTGCCAGCAGTGAAGACAGGGTCCCGAACACTGAAGCTTTCTTT. Based on the CDR3 plus reference TRBV2 and TRBJ1-1, the full variable domain is EPEVTQTPSHQVTQMGQEVILRCVPISNHLYFYWYRQILGQKVEFLVSFYNNEISEKSEIFDDQFSVERPDGSNFTLKIRSTKLEDSAMYFCASSEDRVPNTEAFFGQGTRLTVV.

This chain joins TRBV29-1 and TRBJ2-5; 8 bases line up with TRBD2. Trimming took 5 bases from V and 1 from J; bases not matched to a gene: 6. This CDR3 region has 14 residues. Germline lookup yields CDR1 SQVTM and CDR2 ANQGSEA. CDR3 amino acids: CSVRGGNRQETQYF. The CDR3 coding sequence is TGCAGCGTTCGCGGGGGGAACCGCCAAGAGACCCAGTACTTC.

V gene TRBV28 combines with J gene TRBJ2-6; 16 nucleotides align to TRBD2. V was clipped by 7 bases and J by 0 bases; unmatched bases: 3. The CDR3 totals 18 residues. Germline V lookup: CDR1 MDHEN, CDR2 SYDVKM. The CDR3 loop reads CASKGTSGRASGANVLTF. DNA for the CDR3: TGTGCCAGCAAGGGGACTAGCGGGAGGGCCTCTGGGGCCAACGTCCTGACTTTC.

The rearrangement links TRBV29-1 to TRBJ1-2; maybe TRBD1 (6 bases). Trimming took off 2 bases at V and 4 bases at J, with 14 bases between the two ends. The CDR3 covers 14 residues. Germline CDR1 SQVTM, CDR2 ANQGSEA. Here the CDR3 reads CSVEYQGPGYGYTF. The CDR3 bases are TGCAGCGTTGAATACCAGGGGCCAGGCTATGGCTACACCTTC. Looking up the rest from reference TRBV29-1 and TRBJ1-2 gives the full variable domain: SAVISQKPSRDICQRGTSLTIQCQVDSQVTMMFWYRQQPGQSLTLIATANQGSEATYESGFVIDKFPISRPNLTFSTLTVSNMSPEDSSIYLCSVEYQGPGYGYTFGSGTRLTVV.

V and J are TRBV6-5 and TRBJ2-7; TRBD1 matches 7 bases. Trimming at V came to 2 bases and at J to 11 bases, leaving 15 bases not matched to a gene. CDR3 length: 15 residues. Germline CDR1 is MNHEY and CDR2 is SVGAGI. The CDR3 loop is CASSYPRQGRSTEYF. In DNA, the CDR3 is TGTGCCAGCAGTTACCCCCGACAGGGAAGGTCGACGGAGTACTTC.

The CDR3 loop reads CASRGQAMDQPQHF. Written as DNA, the CDR3 is TGTGCCAGCAGGGGGCAGGCGATGGATCAGCCCCAGCATTTT. The chain carries TRBV5-4 and TRBJ1-5; the D gene is possibly TRBD1 (5 bases). Germline V lookup: CDR1 SGHNT, CDR2 YYREEE (reference sequence). The V gene lost 5 bases and the J gene lost 5 bases, with 14 bases spanning the gap. The CDR3 is made up of 14 amino acids.

This chain joins TRBV4-1 and TRBJ2-1; TRBD1 matches at 12 bases. Germline CDR1 reads MGHRA; CDR2 reads YSYEKL. CDR3 length: 21 residues. V lost 4 bases to trimming and J lost 0 bases; unmatched junction nucleotides: 16. The DNA for the CDR3 is TGCGCCAGCAGCCCAGTACTAAGGGACAGGGGGCGTTCGGGCTCCTACAATGAGCAGTTCTTC. Translation gives CASSPVLRDRGRSGSYNEQFF.

This sequence joins TRBV9 and TRBJ1-5; D is possibly TRBD1 (6 bases). Trimming took 4 bases from V and 8 from J, leaving 16 bases between them. Germline V gives CDR1 SGDLS, CDR2 YYNGEE. The CDR3 spans 14 residues. CDR3 protein: CASSLQGGREPQHF. The CDR3 DNA reads as TGTGCCAGCAGCCTCCAAGGGGGACGGGAGCCCCAGCATTTT.